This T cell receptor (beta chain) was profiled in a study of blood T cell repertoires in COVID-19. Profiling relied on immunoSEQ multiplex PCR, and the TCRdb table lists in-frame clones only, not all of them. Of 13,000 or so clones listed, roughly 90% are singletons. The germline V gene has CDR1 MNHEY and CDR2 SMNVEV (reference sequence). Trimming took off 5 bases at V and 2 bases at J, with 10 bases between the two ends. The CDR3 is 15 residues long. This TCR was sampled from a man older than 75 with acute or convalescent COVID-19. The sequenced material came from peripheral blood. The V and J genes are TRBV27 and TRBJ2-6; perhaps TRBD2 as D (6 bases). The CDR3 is CASSTKRAGANVLTF. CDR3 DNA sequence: TGTGCCAGCAGTACCAAGCGGGCTGGGGCCAACGTCCTGACTTTC.